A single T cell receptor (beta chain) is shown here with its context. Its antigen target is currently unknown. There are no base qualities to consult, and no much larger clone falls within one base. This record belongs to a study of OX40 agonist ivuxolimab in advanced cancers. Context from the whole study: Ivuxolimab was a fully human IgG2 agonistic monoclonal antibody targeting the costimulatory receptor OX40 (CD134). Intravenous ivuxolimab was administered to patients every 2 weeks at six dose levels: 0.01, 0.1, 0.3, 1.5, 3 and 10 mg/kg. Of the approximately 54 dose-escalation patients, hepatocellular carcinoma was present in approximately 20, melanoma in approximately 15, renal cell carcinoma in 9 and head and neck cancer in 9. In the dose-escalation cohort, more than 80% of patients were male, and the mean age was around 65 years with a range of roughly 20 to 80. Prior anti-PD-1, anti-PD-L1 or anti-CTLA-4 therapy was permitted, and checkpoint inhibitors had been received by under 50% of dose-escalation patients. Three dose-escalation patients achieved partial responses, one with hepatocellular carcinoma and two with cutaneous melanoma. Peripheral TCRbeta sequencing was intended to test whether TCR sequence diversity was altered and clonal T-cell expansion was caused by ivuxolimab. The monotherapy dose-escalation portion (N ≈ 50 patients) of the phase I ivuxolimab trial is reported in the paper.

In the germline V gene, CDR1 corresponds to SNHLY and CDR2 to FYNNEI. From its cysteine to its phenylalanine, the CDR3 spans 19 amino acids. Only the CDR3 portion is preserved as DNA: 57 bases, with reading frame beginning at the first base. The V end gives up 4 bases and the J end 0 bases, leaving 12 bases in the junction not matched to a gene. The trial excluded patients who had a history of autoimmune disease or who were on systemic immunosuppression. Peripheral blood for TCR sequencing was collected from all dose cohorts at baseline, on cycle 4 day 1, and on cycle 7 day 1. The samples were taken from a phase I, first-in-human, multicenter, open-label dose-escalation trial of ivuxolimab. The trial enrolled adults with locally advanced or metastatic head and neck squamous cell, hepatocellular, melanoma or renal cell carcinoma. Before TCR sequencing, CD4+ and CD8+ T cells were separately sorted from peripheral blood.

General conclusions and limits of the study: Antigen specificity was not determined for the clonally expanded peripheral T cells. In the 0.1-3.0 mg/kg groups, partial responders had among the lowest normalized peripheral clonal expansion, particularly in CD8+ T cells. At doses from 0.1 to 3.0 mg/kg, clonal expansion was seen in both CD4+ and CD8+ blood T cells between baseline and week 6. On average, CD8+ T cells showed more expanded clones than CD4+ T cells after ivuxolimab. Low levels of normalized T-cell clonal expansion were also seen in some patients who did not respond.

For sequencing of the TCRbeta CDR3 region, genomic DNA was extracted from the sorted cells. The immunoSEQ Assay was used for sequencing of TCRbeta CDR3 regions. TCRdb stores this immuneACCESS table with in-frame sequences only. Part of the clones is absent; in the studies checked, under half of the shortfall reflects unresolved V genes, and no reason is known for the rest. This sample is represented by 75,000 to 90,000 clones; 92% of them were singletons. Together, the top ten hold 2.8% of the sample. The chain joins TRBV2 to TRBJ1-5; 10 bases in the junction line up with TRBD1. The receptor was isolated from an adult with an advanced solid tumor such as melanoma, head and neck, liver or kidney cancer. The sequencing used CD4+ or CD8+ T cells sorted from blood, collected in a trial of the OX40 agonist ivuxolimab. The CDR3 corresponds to CASSAYRDRGYYSNQPQHF. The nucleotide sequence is TGTGCCAGCAGTGCATACCGGGACAGGGGATATTATAGCAATCAGCCCCAGCATTTT.